The 29 T cell receptor beta chains in this list originate from one sample, sequenced in a study of blood T cells in healthy people across ages. Next came a second PCR, run for about 7 to 12 cycles, which used a sample-barcoded 5' primer along with a J-beta primer mix. TCRdb fed the 5' RACE reads into MiXCR, producing one record per CDR3 protein. The data contain roughly 1.7 million distinct CDR3 sequences, roughly 30% of them seen just once; the ten biggest clones take up around 11%. Sequenced material: blood. Source of these receptors: a woman aged 25-40 years in good health.

This clonotype was seen repeatedly, ten times or more. This chain connects TRBV6-1 to TRBJ1-1; D may be TRBD1 (6 bases). The CDR3 length is 13 residues. Looked up from germline, CDR1 is MNHNS and CDR2 is SASEGT. The germline V and J ends were trimmed by 6 bases and 1 base, with 9 bases remaining between them. The DNA of the CDR3 is TGTGCCAGCAGCGAGACAGGGAACACTGAAGCTTTCTTT. Protein sequence: CASSETGNTEAFF.

The chain employs TRBV7-2 and TRBJ1-4; a weak D match, TRBD1 (6 bases). The germline V gene has CDR1 SGHTA and CDR2 FQGNSA. The V end was cut by 4 bases, the J end by 2 bases, with 11 bases between. The length of the CDR3 is 15 residues. CDR3 in DNA: TGTGCCAGCAGCTATAGGCAGGGGACTAATGAAAAACTGTTTTTT. It is translated as CASSYRQGTNEKLFF.

The chain has TRBV2 and TRBJ2-6; D is unclear. This CDR3 region has 16 residues. The V end lost 6 bases, the J end lost 0 bases, and 12 bases lay between the germline ends. Looked up from germline, CDR1 is SNHLY and CDR2 is FYNNEI. CDR3 residues: CASSPARFSGANVLTF. DNA of the CDR3: TGTGCCAGCAGCCCCGCCAGATTCTCTGGGGCCAACGTCCTGACTTTC.

The CDR3, as DNA: TGTGCCAGCAGCACGGGACTTTTGAACACTGAAGCTTTCTTT. It encodes CASSTGLLNTEAFF. J is TRBJ1-1 and V is TRBV11-2, with D tentatively TRBD1 (5 bases). The germline CDR1 and CDR2 sequences are SGHAT and FQNNGV. Trimming removed 5 bases from V and 0 bases from J, with 10 bases in between. The CDR3 has 14 residues. Full variable domain (outside the CDR3, taken from reference TRBV11-2 and TRBJ1-1): EAGVAQSPRYKIIEKRQSVAFWCNPISGHATLYWYQQILGQGPKLLIQFQNNGVVDDSQLPKDRFSAERLKGVDSTLKIQPAKLEDSAVYLCASSTGLLNTEAFFGQGTRLTVV.

This clonotype was detected only a few times. The chain uses TRBV29-1 and TRBJ2-3, with a weak D call TRBD2 (6 bases). V lost 7 bases, J lost 1 base, and 12 bases lay in between. CDR1 and CDR2 (germline): SQVTM, ANQGSEA. The CDR3 runs 13 residues. The CDR3 loop reads CSAGELGTDTQYF. CDR3 in DNA: TGCAGCGCGGGAGAGCTAGGCACAGATACGCAGTATTTT.

V and J are TRBV2 and TRBJ2-5; D ambiguous. Germline V gene lookup returns CDR1 SNHLY and CDR2 FYNNEI. This CDR3 is built from 15 residues. The V and J ends lost 1 base and 1 base respectively, with 10 bases between them. The CDR3 DNA reads as TGTGCCAGCAGTGAAGAGGCAGGAAGCCAAGAGACCCAGTACTTC. Residues: CASSEEAGSQETQYF.

The rearrangement uses TRBV27 and TRBJ2-7; D not certain. V was cut by 1 base and J by 7 bases, with 14 bases left in between. This CDR3 is built from 14 residues. Per the germline V gene, CDR1 is MNHEY and CDR2 is SMNVEV (reference sequence). CDR3 loop: CASSLLGQAQEQYF. The CDR3 DNA reads TGTGCCAGCAGTTTATTAGGGCAGGCCCAAGAGCAGTACTTC.

This clonotype has a handful of counts. V usage is TRBV20-1 and J usage is TRBJ1-2; D unresolved. The germline CDR1 and CDR2 sequences are DFQATT and SNEGSKA (reference sequence). The germline V and J ends were trimmed by 2 bases and 8 bases, with 15 bases remaining between them. This CDR3 contains 13 residues. In DNA, the CDR3 is TGCAGTGCTAGACTCGTTGAAATGCTCGGCTACACCTTC. It specifies CSARLVEMLGYTF.

There are a few counts of this clonotype. The chain is built from TRBV15 and TRBJ2-7; D is uncertain. The CDR3 has 13 residues. Trimming stripped 5 bases from V and 4 bases from J, with 12 bases between. Germline values: CDR1 LNHNV, CDR2 YYDKDF (reference sequence). CDR3 loop: CATSLLLGYEQYF. In DNA form, the CDR3 reads TGTGCCACCAGCCTGCTTTTGGGGTACGAGCAGTACTTC. The full variable domain, its missing parts supplied by reference TRBV15 and TRBJ2-7, is DAMVIQNPRYQVTQFGKPVTLSCSQTLNHNVMYWYQQKSSQAPKLLFHYYDKDFNNEADTPDNFQSRRPNTSFCFLDIRSPGLGDTAMYLCATSLLLGYEQYFGPGTRLTVT.

This clonotype was seen a few times. The rearrangement joins TRBV5-1 to TRBJ2-1; 16 bases map to TRBD2. V lost 4 bases to trimming and J lost 3 bases; unmatched junction nucleotides: 4. The germline CDR1 and CDR2 sequences are SGHRS and YFSETQ. The CDR3 consists of 17 residues. CDR3 loop: CASSRGLAGGSYNEQFF. The CDR3 DNA reads TGCGCCAGCAGCCGGGGACTAGCGGGGGGGAGCTACAATGAGCAGTTCTTC.

The V gene is TRBV27, the J gene TRBJ1-2; tentatively, D is TRBD1 (5 bases). Per the germline V gene, CDR1 is MNHEY and CDR2 is SMNVEV (reference sequence). The V and J ends lost 5 bases and 0 bases respectively, with 16 bases between them. The CDR3 covers 16 residues. CDR3 DNA: TGTGCCAGCAGTCACTTTGGGACGGGAGCTAACTATGGCTACACCTTC. It is translated as CASSHFGTGANYGYTF.

The chain recombines TRBV6-2 or TRBV6-3 with TRBJ1-5; no clear D gene. Germline CDR1 is MNHEY and CDR2 is SVGEGT. The length of the CDR3 is 16 residues. Trimming removed 0 bases at V and 0 bases at J, with 9 bases between. This CDR3 is CASSYSNAFSNQPQHF. The CDR3 nucleotides read TGTGCCAGCAGTTACTCGAATGCATTTAGCAATCAGCCCCAGCATTTT.

This clonotype has more than one count but fewer than ten. The V call is TRBV12-3 or TRBV12-4, the J call TRBJ1-1, with 9 bases aligning to TRBD1. With V trimmed by 5 bases and J by 3 bases, 4 bases remained unmatched. This CDR3 spans 14 amino acids. CDR3 coding DNA: TGTGCCAGCAGTACCACAGGGGGCCACACTGAAGCTTTCTTT. Translated: CASSTTGGHTEAFF.

About this clonotype: A much larger clone differs from this one at a single base, so this may be a read error. CDR3 amino acids: CASSLVGGLAGMGSEQFF. CDR3 DNA: TGTGCCAGCAGCTTAGTAGGAGGACTAGCGGGAATGGGCAGTGAGCAGTTCTTC. This chain uses TRBV7-9 with TRBJ2-1; 12 bases fit TRBD2. This CDR3 is built from 18 residues. From germline, CDR1 is SEHNR and CDR2 FQNEAQ (reference sequence). V was clipped by 1 base and J by 9 bases; unmatched bases: 13.

This clonotype was seen a few times. The rearrangement links TRBV27 to TRBJ2-5, with TRBD2 identical over 13 bases. The J call may be incorrect, as the DNA end agrees better with TRBJ2-7. The length of the CDR3 is 16 residues. Germline-derived CDR1 and CDR2 are MNHEY and SMNVEV (reference sequence). CDR3 loop: CASSITSGRATYEQYF. CDR3 bases: TGTGCCAGCAGCATCACTAGCGGGAGGGCCACATACGAGCAGTACTTC.

The chain uses TRBV5-1 and TRBJ1-1, with D unresolved. V was trimmed by 3 bases and J by 1 base, leaving 10 bases between them. Germline loops: CDR1 SGHRS, CDR2 YFSETQ. This CDR3 spans 14 amino acids. DNA for the CDR3: TGCGCCAGCAGCTCGACCGACGGGAACACTGAAGCTTTCTTT. This codes for CASSSTDGNTEAFF.

This clonotype was found a few times. J is TRBJ2-7 and V is TRBV7-7, with D perhaps matching TRBD2 (5 bases). Trimming stripped 5 bases from V and 2 bases from J, with 16 bases between. Germline V gene data show CDR1 as SSHAT and CDR2 as FNYEAQ (reference sequence). The CDR3 sequence is 15 residues long. This chain's CDR3 is CASSPLAGPTYEQYF. The CDR3 nucleotides are TGTGCCAGCAGCCCGCTCGCGGGCCCTACCTACGAGCAGTACTTC.

CDR3 nucleotides: TGCGCCAGCAGCCTACTCCGGGTAGCGGGAGAGGGGGAGCAGTACTTC. It codes for CASSLLRVAGEGEQYF. The chain employs TRBV5-1 and TRBJ2-5, with 9 bases matching TRBD2. Germline assignment: CDR1 SGHRS and CDR2 YFSETQ. Trimming cost V 4 bases and J 11 bases; bases outside gene matches: 18. The CDR3 has 16 residues.

The chain uses TRBV30 and TRBJ1-6; D might be TRBD1 (5 bases). Germline V gene data show CDR1 as GTSNPN and CDR2 as SVGIG (reference sequence). CDR3 length: 14 residues. The V gene lost 0 bases and the J gene lost 7 bases, with 10 bases spanning the gap. In nucleotides, the CDR3 is TGTGCCTGGAGTGTGAAAGGGGCGAATTCACCCCTCCACTTT. Its protein product is CAWSVKGANSPLHF.

Only a few counts were recorded for this clonotype. The chain is built from TRBV5-5 and TRBJ2-4; D may be TRBD2 (5 bases). Germline-derived CDR1 and CDR2 are SGHKS and YYEKEE (reference sequence). V was trimmed by 0 bases and J by 3 bases, leaving 10 bases between them. The CDR3 loop spans 15 amino acids. The chain's CDR3 is CASSLEAEVKNIQYF. For the CDR3, the DNA is TGTGCCAGCAGCTTGGAGGCGGAGGTCAAAAACATTCAGTACTTC.

This clonotype has only a few counts. This chain uses TRBV10-3 with TRBJ2-1, with 8 nucleotides matching TRBD2. After removal of 3 bases from V and 7 bases from J, the junction contained 11 bases not matched to a gene. CDR3 length: 16 residues. Germline-derived CDR1 and CDR2 are ENHRY and SYGVKD. In nucleotides, the CDR3 is TGTGCCATCAGTGAAGGCGGGAGGCCCCGCCAGAATGAGCAGTTCTTC. It is translated as CAISEGGRPRQNEQFF.

The rearrangement uses TRBV6-6 and TRBJ1-2, with 7 bases fitting TRBD1. The ends lost 7 bases at V and 8 bases at J; junction bases unmatched: 10. From germline, CDR1 is MNHNY and CDR2 SVGAGI (reference sequence). The CDR3 has 13 residues. CDR3 residues: CASTNTPRGGYTF. The CDR3 DNA follows: TGTGCCAGCACTAATACCCCCAGGGGGGGCTACACCTTC.

This clonotype turned up a few times. V usage is TRBV20-1 and J usage is TRBJ1-2, with TRBD1 matching 8 bases. The CDR3 runs to 15 residues. V trimming: 3 bases; J trimming: 0 bases; junction bases outside the gene matches: 6. Germline V gene lookup returns CDR1 DFQATT and CDR2 SNEGSKA (reference sequence). The CDR3 bases are TGCAGTGCTAGCATGACAGGGGCCCCTAACTATGGCTACACCTTC. It encodes CSASMTGAPNYGYTF.

This clonotype was found a few times. J is TRBJ2-7 and V is TRBV7-9, with 9 bases lining up with TRBD2. There are 19 residues in the CDR3. The V gene end was trimmed by 1 base and the J gene end by 0 bases; junction bases not matched to a gene: 13. Germline CDR1 and CDR2: SEHNR and FQNEAQ (reference sequence). In nucleotides, the CDR3 is TGTGCCAGCAGCTTAGTACTAGCGGGTACTGGGGGCCTCTCCTACGAGCAGTACTTC. This sequence encodes CASSLVLAGTGGLSYEQYF.

The chain joins TRBV14 to TRBJ1-3; possibly TRBD1 for D (5 bases). This CDR3 is 14 amino acids long. Per the germline V gene, CDR1 is SGHDN and CDR2 is FVKESK. Deletions cut 4 bases from V and 2 bases from J, with 9 bases between. The CDR3 DNA is TGTGCCAGCAGCCCGCTGGGGCCTGGAAACACCATATATTTT. It encodes CASSPLGPGNTIYF.

The DNA of the CDR3 is TGTGCCAGCAGCGCAGAGGGGATGCAGGGACCCTACGAGCAGTACTTC. Protein sequence: CASSAEGMQGPYEQYF. The chain combines TRBV9 with TRBJ2-7; perhaps D is TRBD1 or TRBD2 (5 bases each). The V and J ends lost 3 bases and 2 bases respectively, with 18 bases between them. Per germline, CDR1 SGDLS and CDR2 YYNGEE. This CDR3 has 16 amino acids.

This clonotype occurred a few times. This sequence joins TRBV9 and TRBJ2-5; TRBD2 agrees at 7 bases. V shed 0 bases, J shed 7 bases, and the junction held 6 bases outside the gene matches. In germline, CDR1 is SGDLS, CDR2 YYNGEE. The CDR3 covers 14 residues. CDR3 nucleotides: TGTGCCAGCAGCGTAGGGAGGAGCGGGACGACCCAGTACTTC. This encodes CASSVGRSGTTQYF.

The chain joins TRBV27 to TRBJ1-1; no reliable D call. Germline-derived CDR1 and CDR2 are MNHEY and SMNVEV (reference sequence). The CDR3 runs to 12 residues. V lost 6 bases, J lost 10 bases, and 15 bases lay in between. CDR3 nucleotide sequence: TGTGCCAGCAGCTTGTGGGGTGGGCGAGCTTTCTTT. Its protein product is CASSLWGGRAFF.

This clonotype was seen once. CDR3 nucleotides: TGCAGTGCTGGGGGGACTAGCGGGAATTTGTACAATGAGCAGTTCTTC. It yields the protein CSAGGTSGNLYNEQFF. This chain links TRBV20-1 with TRBJ2-1; 13 nucleotides align to TRBD2. This CDR3 has 16 amino acids. The J segment lost 4 bases and the V segment lost 5 bases, leaving 8 bases of the junction unmatched. From germline, CDR1 is DFQATT and CDR2 SNEGSKA (reference sequence).